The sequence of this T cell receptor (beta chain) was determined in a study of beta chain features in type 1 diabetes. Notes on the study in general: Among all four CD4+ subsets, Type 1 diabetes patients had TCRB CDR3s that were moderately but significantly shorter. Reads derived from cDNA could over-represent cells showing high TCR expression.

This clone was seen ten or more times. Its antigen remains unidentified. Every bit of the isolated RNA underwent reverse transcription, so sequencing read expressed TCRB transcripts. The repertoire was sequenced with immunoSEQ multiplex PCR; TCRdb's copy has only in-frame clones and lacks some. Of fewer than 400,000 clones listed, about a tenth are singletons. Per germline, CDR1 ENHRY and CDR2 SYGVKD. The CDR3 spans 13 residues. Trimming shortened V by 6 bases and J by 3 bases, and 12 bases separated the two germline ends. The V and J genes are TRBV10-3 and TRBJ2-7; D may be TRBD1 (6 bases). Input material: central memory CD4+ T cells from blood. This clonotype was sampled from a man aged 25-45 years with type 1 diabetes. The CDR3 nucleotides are TGTGCCATCAGCCGGGACACGATCTACGAGCAGTACTTC. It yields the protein CAISRDTIYEQYF.